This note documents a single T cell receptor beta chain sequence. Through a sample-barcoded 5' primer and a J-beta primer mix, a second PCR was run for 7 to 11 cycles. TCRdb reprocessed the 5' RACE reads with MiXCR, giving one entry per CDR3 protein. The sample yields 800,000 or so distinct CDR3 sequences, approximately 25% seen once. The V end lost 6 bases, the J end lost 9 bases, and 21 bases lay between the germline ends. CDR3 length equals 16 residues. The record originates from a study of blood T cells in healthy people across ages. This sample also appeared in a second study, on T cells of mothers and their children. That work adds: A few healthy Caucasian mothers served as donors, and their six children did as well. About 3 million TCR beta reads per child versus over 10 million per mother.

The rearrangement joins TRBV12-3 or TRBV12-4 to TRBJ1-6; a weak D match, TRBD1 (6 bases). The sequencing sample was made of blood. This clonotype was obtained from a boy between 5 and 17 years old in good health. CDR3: CASSPDGQLGSSPLHF. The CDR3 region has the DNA TGTGCCAGCAGCCCCGACGGACAGCTCGGGAGTTCACCCCTCCACTTT.